The clone carrying this T cell receptor beta chain appeared many times. The antigen remains unidentified. A much bigger clone sits one base away, suggesting this may be a read error. The data were obtained in a study of prognosis after radiotherapy for stage I lung cancer. Whole-study findings and limits: Among patients who developed distant metastases, Shannon entropy after stereotactic body radiation therapy was lower.

V shed 0 bases and J 5 bases; nucleotides not matched to a gene: 4. This CDR3 contains 15 residues. Germline-derived CDR1 and CDR2 are SGDLS and YYNGEE. Starting from genomic DNA, TCR beta CDR3 was amplified through two-round multiplex PCR. Each TRBV and TRBJ gene had its own primer in the first PCR round. One entry per CDR3 protein results from TCRdb running MiXCR on the multiplex PCR reads. The profile shows around 26,000 distinct CDR3 sequences, 25% to 35% of them singletons. The TCR was taken from a donor of 50 years or more with non-small cell lung cancer. The V gene is TRBV9, the J gene TRBJ2-2, with 7 bases aligning to TRBD2. Sequences were derived from PBMCs, sampled before or after stereotactic body radiation therapy (not recorded which). Here the CDR3 DNA reads TGTGCCAGCAGCGTAGGGCAGGGAGGGACCGGGGAGCTGTTTTTT. Translation gives CASSVGQGGTGELFF.